The source of this T cell receptor beta chain is a study of blood T cell repertoires in COVID-19. Study as a whole: There were acute and convalescent COVID-19 samples, and they came from the United States, Italy and Spain. PBMCs, B-cell-depleted T cells, or T cells were the source of the cDNA or gDNA that made up the material.

Germline assignment: CDR1 MDHEN and CDR2 SYDVKM. Between the trimmed V and J ends, which lost 3 bases and 0 bases, there was a span of 9 bases. This CDR3 contains 15 residues. Study processing details: Cell counts per sample came from amplifying reference gene primers. Using immunoSEQ multiplex PCR, the repertoire was profiled, and TCRdb retains in-frame clones only, with some absent. That table gives V, J and clone size, and the DNA gave D and trimming. The repertoire holds some 99,000 clones, more than 65% seen once, with 7.9% in the top ten. The sequencing sample was made of peripheral blood. This chain links TRBV28 with TRBJ1-5; D is possibly TRBD1 (5 bases). This clonotype was obtained from a woman of 80 years or more with active or convalescent COVID-19. Here the CDR3 reads CASSFRDLSNQPQHF. CDR3 sequence (DNA): TGTGCCAGCAGTTTCAGGGATCTTAGCAATCAGCCCCAGCATTTT.